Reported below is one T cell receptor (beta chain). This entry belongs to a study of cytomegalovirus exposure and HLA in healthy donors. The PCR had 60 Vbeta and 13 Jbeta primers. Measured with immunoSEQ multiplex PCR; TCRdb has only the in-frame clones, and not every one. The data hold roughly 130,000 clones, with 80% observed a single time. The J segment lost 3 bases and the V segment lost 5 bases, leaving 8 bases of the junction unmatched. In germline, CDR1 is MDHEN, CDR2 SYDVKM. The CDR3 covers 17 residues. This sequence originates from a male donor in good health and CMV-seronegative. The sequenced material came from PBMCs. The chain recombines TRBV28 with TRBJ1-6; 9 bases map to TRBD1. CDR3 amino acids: CASSPSGTGFYNSPLHF. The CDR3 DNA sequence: TGTGCCAGCAGTCCATCCGGGACAGGGTTCTATAATTCACCCCTCCACTTT.